The 20 T cell receptor beta chains listed next were all sequenced from one sample in a study of shared clonotypes between healthy human individuals. Profiled with immunoSEQ multiplex PCR; TCRdb holds only in-frame clones, not every one. The sample includes roughly 1.5 million clones, 95% to 99% of them seen just once. The sequenced material came from naive CD4+ T cells sorted from blood. Documented subset: CD45RA+ positively selected. The receptors shown here come from a man in his thirties or forties in good health.

The V and J genes are TRBV11-2 and TRBJ2-1; 8 nucleotides line up with TRBD2. The V gene's germline CDR1 is SGHAT and CDR2 FQNNGV. The CDR3 is 15 amino acids. The junction had 10 bases not matched to a gene; V was cut back by 6 bases and J by 6 bases. CDR3 amino acids: CASSQGGTRLNEQFF. As DNA, the CDR3 is TGTGCCAGCAGTCAGGGAGGGACTAGGCTCAATGAGCAGTTCTTC.

V gene TRBV7-9 combines with J gene TRBJ2-5, with 8 bases aligning to TRBD2. The CDR3 sequence is 15 residues long. The J segment lost 5 bases and the V segment lost 5 bases, leaving 10 bases of the junction unmatched. CDR1 is SEHNR, CDR2 FQNEAQ, per germline (reference sequence). CDR3 protein: CASSKTIAGRETQYF. CDR3 bases: TGTGCCAGCAGCAAAACAATAGCGGGAAGGGAGACCCAGTACTTC.

The gene calls are TRBV6-5 and TRBJ2-5; 9 bases agree with TRBD1. The CDR3 totals 14 residues. From germline, CDR1 is MNHEY and CDR2 SVGAGI. V gave up 5 bases and J gave up 3 bases; unmatched junction bases: 4. CDR3 sequence: CASSRDRVEETQYF. The DNA for the CDR3 is TGTGCCAGCAGTCGGGACAGGGTCGAAGAGACCCAGTACTTC.

The chain uses TRBV11-2 and TRBJ1-1, with D unresolved. V lost 4 bases to trimming and J lost 3 bases, with 6 bases between them. CDR1 and CDR2 (germline): SGHAT, FQNNGV. This CDR3 is 12 amino acids long. The CDR3 loop is CASSSLDTEAFF. The CDR3 DNA follows: TGTGCCAGCAGCTCCCTGGACACTGAAGCTTTCTTT.

The genes are TRBV5-4 and TRBJ2-2, with 7 bases identical to TRBD2. CDR1 and CDR2 (germline): SGHNT, YYREEE (reference sequence). J lost 6 bases, V lost 0 bases, and 2 bases had no gene match. The length of the CDR3 is 14 residues. The CDR3 here is CASSLGTRPGELFF. The CDR3 region has the DNA TGTGCCAGCAGCTTGGGGACTAGACCCGGGGAGCTGTTTTTT.

The CDR3 sequence: CASSKAGGSPYNEQFF. In nucleotides, the CDR3 is TGTGCCAGCAGCAAAGCGGGCGGATCCCCCTACAATGAGCAGTTCTTC. This rearrangement joins TRBV21-1 to TRBJ2-1. TRBV21-1 is a pseudogene locus. The CDR3 sequence is 16 residues long.

This chain connects TRBV6-1 to TRBJ2-4, with D possibly TRBD2 on 5 matching bases. V lost 0 bases and J 0 bases, leaving 15 bases between the germline ends. The CDR3 runs 18 residues. Germline assignment: CDR1 MNHNS and CDR2 SASEGT. The chain's CDR3 is CASSEALSEGLAKNIQYF. CDR3 bases: TGTGCCAGCAGTGAAGCGCTTTCTGAAGGACTAGCCAAAAACATTCAGTACTTC.

J is TRBJ2-7 and V is TRBV5-4; 7 nucleotides agree with TRBD2. Looked up from germline, CDR1 is SGHNT and CDR2 is YYREEE (reference sequence). The CDR3 length is 14 residues. V lost 4 bases, J lost 3 bases, and 7 bases stayed unmatched. The CDR3 region is CASSNPGLIYEQYF. CDR3 nucleotide sequence: TGTGCCAGCAGCAATCCGGGACTAATCTACGAGCAGTACTTC. Full variable domain (outside the CDR3, taken from reference TRBV5-4 and TRBJ2-7): ETGVTQSPTHLIKTRGQQVTLRCSSQSGHNTVSWYQQALGQGPQFIFQYYREEENGRGNFPPRFSGLQFPNYSSELNVNALELDDSALYLCASSNPGLIYEQYFGPGTRLTVT.

This chain links TRBV25-1 with TRBJ1-2; 10 nucleotides agree with TRBD1. This CDR3 has 17 residues. In germline, CDR1 is MGHDK, CDR2 SYGVNS. Losses at the gene ends were 2 bases for V and 6 bases for J; bases not matched to a gene: 12. The CDR3 is CASSEGATGGVSNGYTF. CDR3 coding DNA: TGTGCCAGCAGTGAAGGGGCGACAGGGGGCGTCTCAAATGGCTACACCTTC.

The rearrangement links TRBV6-5 to TRBJ2-7; 9 positions match TRBD2. The CDR3 spans 14 residues. After removal of 8 bases from V and 4 bases from J, the junction contained 9 bases not matched to a gene. Germline V gene data show CDR1 as MNHEY and CDR2 as SVGAGI. Written as DNA, the CDR3 is TGTGCCAGCGGTAGGGGACTAGCATCGTACGAGCAGTACTTC. Translated, it gives CASGRGLASYEQYF.

Only one count was recorded for this clone. This chain connects TRBV7-2 to TRBJ2-1, with TRBD1 matching 9 bases. This CDR3 comprises 19 residues. Germline V gene lookup returns CDR1 SGHTA and CDR2 FQGNSA. The V gene end was trimmed by 3 bases and the J gene end by 9 bases; junction bases not matched to a gene: 21. DNA of the CDR3: TGTGCCAGCAGCTTCCCCGCCTTCAGTTCCGGACAGGGGCTTGCTGAGCAGTTCTTC. Translated: CASSFPAFSSGQGLAEQFF.

The genes are TRBV29-1 and TRBJ2-1; 8 bases agree with TRBD1. CDR1 and CDR2 from the germline V gene are SQVTM and ANQGSEA. V lost 7 bases and J lost 6; bases outside the gene matches: 11. CDR3 size: 14 residues. The CDR3: CSAYSGTGTNEQFF. DNA for the CDR3: TGCAGCGCCTATTCCGGGACAGGAACCAATGAGCAGTTCTTC.

The CDR3 protein is CSVGTGEGNQPQHF. CDR3 nucleotide sequence: TGCAGCGTTGGGACGGGGGAAGGCAATCAGCCCCAGCATTTT. The gene calls are TRBV29-1 and TRBJ1-5; possible D gene TRBD1, 5 bases. This CDR3 is built from 14 residues. CDR1 is SQVTM, CDR2 ANQGSEA, per germline. The V gene lost 4 bases and the J gene lost 2 bases, with 12 bases spanning the gap.

The V and J genes are TRBV7-9 and TRBJ2-1; 13 nucleotides align to TRBD2. V trimming: 5 bases; J trimming: 7 bases; junction bases outside the gene matches: 8. This CDR3 is built from 16 residues. Germline-derived CDR1 and CDR2 are SEHNR and FQNEAQ (reference sequence). The CDR3 spells CASSPRGTSGINEQFF. CDR3 coding DNA: TGTGCCAGCAGCCCACGAGGGACTAGCGGGATTAATGAGCAGTTCTTC.

Of note for this clone: Other nucleotide sequences from this sample produce the same CDR3. The chain links TRBV5-1 to TRBJ2-5, with D possibly called TRBD1 or TRBD2 (6 bases each). The length of the CDR3 is 13 residues. Germline CDR1 SGHRS, CDR2 YFSETQ. Trimming stripped 4 bases from V and 4 bases from J, with 11 bases between. CDR3 in DNA: TGCGCCAGCAGCCTAGGGGGGCTAGAGACCCAGTACTTC. Residues: CASSLGGLETQYF.

The chain couples TRBV4-1 to TRBJ1-4; no reliable D call. This CDR3 has 15 residues. Trimming shortened V by 1 base and J by 7 bases, and 13 bases separated the two germline ends. Looked up from germline, CDR1 is MGHRA and CDR2 is YSYEKL. The CDR3 DNA follows: TGCGCCAGCAGCCAAGTTTTTTCACTGGGTGAAAAACTGTTTTTT. Amino acid sequence: CASSQVFSLGEKLFF.

The CDR3 spells CASSEAGPPNEQFF. CDR3 nucleotides: TGTGCCAGCAGTGAAGCGGGACCTCCCAATGAGCAGTTCTTC. This chain joins TRBV2 and TRBJ2-1; D is perhaps TRBD1 or TRBD2 (5 bases each). The V and J ends lost 0 bases and 6 bases respectively, with 9 bases between them. In germline, CDR1 is SNHLY, CDR2 FYNNEI. CDR3 size: 14 residues.

This chain links TRBV7-6 with TRBJ2-7; 8 nucleotides line up with TRBD2. Germline loops: CDR1 SGHVS, CDR2 FNYEAQ. The CDR3 is 19 amino acids. V dropped 2 bases and J dropped 5; count of bases not matched to a gene: 20. CDR3 in amino acids: CASSLSWLGQREIFNEQYF. In DNA, the CDR3 is TGTGCCAGCAGCTTATCTTGGCTGGGGCAGCGGGAGATCTTCAACGAGCAGTACTTC.

CDR3 coding DNA: TGTGCCAGCAGCTTAGGGTCTCTAGCGGGAGTATATGAGCAGTTCTTC. It codes for CASSLGSLAGVYEQFF. The V and J genes are TRBV11-2 and TRBJ2-1; TRBD2 aligns across 10 bases. This CDR3 is 16 amino acids long. V shed 1 base and J 8 bases; nucleotides not matched to a gene: 8. CDR1 and CDR2 from the germline V gene are SGHAT and FQNNGV.

Comment on this clone: This sample includes further DNA sequences coding for the same CDR3. The chain uses TRBV5-1 and TRBJ1-5; D uncertain. Trimming shortened V by 4 bases and J by 0 bases, and 8 bases separated the two germline ends. Germline CDR1 and CDR2: SGHRS and YFSETQ. The CDR3 covers 14 residues. The CDR3 DNA reads TGCGCCAGCAGCCTGGACGGTAGCAATCAGCCCCAGCATTTT. It codes for CASSLDGSNQPQHF.